This T cell receptor beta chain was obtained from a study of OX40 agonist ivuxolimab in advanced cancers. CDR3 size: 14 residues. Germline-derived CDR1 and CDR2 are SGHNT and YENEEA. V trimming: 5 bases; J trimming: 5 bases; junction bases outside the gene matches: 5. Assay: immunoSEQ multiplex PCR; the TCRdb copy retains only in-frame clones and omits some. Seen here are over 13,000 clones, about 75% observed once, and the top ten hold roughly 36%. This chain joins TRBV11-3 and TRBJ2-2; 7 bases fit TRBD1. Sequencing was performed on CD4+ or CD8+ T cells sorted from blood, taken in a trial of the OX40 agonist ivuxolimab. This clonotype was sampled from an adult with an advanced solid tumor such as melanoma, head and neck, liver or kidney cancer. This CDR3 is CASSPEQGTGELFF. The CDR3 DNA sequence: TGTGCCAGCAGCCCCGAACAGGGGACCGGGGAGCTGTTTTTT.